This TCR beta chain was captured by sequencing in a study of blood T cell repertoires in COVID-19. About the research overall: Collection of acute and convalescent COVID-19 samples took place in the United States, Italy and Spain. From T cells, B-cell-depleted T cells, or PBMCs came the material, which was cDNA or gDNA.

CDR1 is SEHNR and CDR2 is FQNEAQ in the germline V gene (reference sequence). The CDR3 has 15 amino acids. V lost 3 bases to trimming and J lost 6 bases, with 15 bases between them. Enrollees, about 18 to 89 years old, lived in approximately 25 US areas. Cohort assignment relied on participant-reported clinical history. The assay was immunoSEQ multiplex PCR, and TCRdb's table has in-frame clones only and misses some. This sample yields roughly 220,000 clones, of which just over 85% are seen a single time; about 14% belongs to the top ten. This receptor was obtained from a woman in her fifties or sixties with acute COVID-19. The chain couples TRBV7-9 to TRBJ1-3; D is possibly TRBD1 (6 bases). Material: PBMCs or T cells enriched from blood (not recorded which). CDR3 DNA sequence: TGTGCCAGCAGCTTTGTGGTCGGGACATCAAACACCATATATTTT. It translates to CASSFVVGTSNTIYF.